This TCR beta chain comes out of a study of blood T cell repertoires in COVID-19. The germline V gene has CDR1 LGHDT and CDR2 YNNKEL (reference sequence). V was cut by 1 base and J by 3 bases, with 9 bases left in between. This CDR3 contains 14 residues. TCRdb's table, derived via immunoSEQ multiplex PCR, lists solely in-frame clones and lacks some. The sample yields approximately 300,000 clones, about 87% seen once. V gene TRBV3-1 (or the pseudogene TRBV3-2) combines with J gene TRBJ1-1; perhaps TRBD1 as D (6 bases). This clonotype originated in a woman aged 40 to 55 with acute or convalescent COVID-19. The sample comprised peripheral blood. The CDR3 DNA reads TGTGCCAGCAGCCAAGTTGCAGGGGACACTGAAGCTTTCTTT. Protein product: CASSQVAGDTEAFF.